The T cell receptor beta chain described here comes from a study of T-cell memory formation after mild COVID-19. MiXCR was run by TCRdb on the 5' RACE reads, yielding one entry per CDR3 protein. The data contain hundreds of thousands of distinct CDR3 sequences, roughly 13% of them singletons. Germline V gives CDR1 MNHEY, CDR2 SMNVEV (reference sequence). CDR3 length equals 13 residues. Trimming at V came to 7 bases and at J to 7 bases, leaving 7 bases not matched to a gene. Sequencing was performed on PBMCs or a T cell subset sorted from them (not recorded which). The sequence was collected from a man between 18 and 29 years old who had mild COVID-19 (a few samples of this study predate the infection). Cell type and time point are not known. The genes are TRBV27 and TRBJ2-7; TRBD1 matches 10 bases. CDR3 region: CASKGQGGWEQYF. CDR3 coding DNA: TGTGCCAGCAAAGGACAGGGGGGTTGGGAGCAGTACTTC.